This entry lists 18 T cell receptor beta chains sequenced from one sample in a study of quantifying T cell responses using KT2 cells. Study summary: TCR alpha and beta constant-region primers primed reverse transcription of RNA.

The cDNA 3' end received a ligated oligonucleotide with a UMI. The first PCR ran 4 to 5 cycles with an equimolar RC1.1 and RC1.2 beta primer mix. In TCRdb, the UMI-ligation and nested PCR reads were re-called with MiXCR into one record per CDR3 protein. Seen here are over 35,000 distinct CDR3 sequences, approximately 15% observed once, and the top ten hold about 40%. What was sequenced was PBMCs spiked with cells of the T cell clone KT2. These receptors all stem from a human donor.

The rearrangement uses TRBV20-1 and TRBJ1-3; 7 bases map to TRBD1. Germline assignment: CDR1 DFQATT and CDR2 SNEGSKA (reference sequence). This CDR3 spans 14 amino acids. V lost 5 bases to trimming and J lost 1 base; unmatched junction nucleotides: 5. The CDR3: CSADDRASGNTIYF. The DNA of the CDR3 is TGCAGTGCTGATGACAGGGCATCTGGAAACACCATATATTTT.

This clonotype was recorded at least ten times. This chain uses TRBV11-3 with TRBJ2-3; 8 bases agree with TRBD1. The J segment lost 8 bases and the V segment lost 0 bases, leaving 7 bases of the junction unmatched. CDR1 is SGHNT, CDR2 YENEEA, per germline. CDR3 length equals 15 residues. DNA of the CDR3: TGTGCCAGCAGCTTAGATCGGACAGGGATCGGTACGCAGTATTTT. It is translated as CASSLDRTGIGTQYF. The complete variable domain, with remaining parts taken from reference TRBV11-3 and TRBJ2-3, reads EAGVVQSPRYKIIEKKQPVAFWCNPISGHNTLYWYLQNLGQGPELLIRYENEEAVDDSQLPKDRFSAERLKGVDSTLKIQPAELGDSAVYLCASSLDRTGIGTQYFGPGTRLTVL.

This rearrangement joins TRBV18 to TRBJ1-5; D call uncertain. Trimming left V 0 bases short and J 7 bases short, with 10 bases between. This CDR3 contains 14 residues. Germline assignment: CDR1 KGHSH and CDR2 LQKENI. CDR3 region: CASSPPGLGQPQHF. In DNA form, the CDR3 reads TGTGCCAGCTCACCACCAGGACTTGGGCAGCCCCAGCATTTT.

This clonotype was found a few times. The chain uses TRBV2 and TRBJ2-7; TRBD1 agrees at 12 bases. The junction had 12 bases not matched to a gene; V was cut back by 6 bases and J by 0 bases. The germline CDR1 and CDR2 sequences are SNHLY and FYNNEI. CDR3 length: 18 residues. The CDR3 spells CASRATPGQGARSYEQYF. Written as DNA, the CDR3 is TGTGCCAGCAGAGCTACTCCGGGACAGGGGGCTCGCTCCTACGAGCAGTACTTC. Together with reference TRBV2 and TRBJ2-7, the CDR3 gives the full variable domain: EPEVTQTPSHQVTQMGQEVILRCVPISNHLYFYWYRQILGQKVEFLVSFYNNEISEKSEIFDDQFSVERPDGSNFTLKIRSTKLEDSAMYFCASRATPGQGARSYEQYFGPGTRLTVT.

This clonotype showed up many times. CDR3 coding DNA: TGTGCCAGCAGCCCGCCCTGGACTAGCGGCGTCAATGAGCAGTTCTTC. It translates to CASSPPWTSGVNEQFF. V gene TRBV7-9 combines with J gene TRBJ2-1; TRBD2 matches at 10 bases. The germline V gene encodes CDR1 SEHNR and CDR2 FQNEAQ (reference sequence). With 5 bases clipped from V and 6 bases from J, the junction kept 10 bases outside the gene matches. The CDR3 is made up of 16 amino acids.

CDR3 loop: CASSEYSGANVLTF. The CDR3 DNA sequence: TGTGCCAGCAGTGAATACTCTGGGGCCAACGTCCTGACTTTC. The genes are TRBV2 and TRBJ2-6; D ambiguous. The CDR3 has 14 amino acids. From germline, CDR1 is SNHLY and CDR2 FYNNEI. Trimming stripped 2 bases from V and 0 bases from J, with 2 bases between. The full variable domain, its missing parts supplied by reference TRBV2 and TRBJ2-6, is EPEVTQTPSHQVTQMGQEVILRCVPISNHLYFYWYRQILGQKVEFLVSFYNNEISEKSEIFDDQFSVERPDGSNFTLKIRSTKLEDSAMYFCASSEYSGANVLTFGAGSRLTVL.

The chain carries TRBV29-1 and TRBJ2-7, with TRBD1 as a possible D gene (7 bases). Germline CDR1 and CDR2: SQVTM and ANQGSEA. Trimming pared 5 bases from V and 7 bases from J, leaving 21 bases between. This CDR3 has 14 amino acids. The CDR3 region has the DNA TGCAGCGTTATTGGGGAGGAGGGGGCGCGGGAGCAGTACTTC. It is translated as CSVIGEEGAREQYF.

This clonotype was observed once. This sequence may be a read error, since a much larger clone differs from it by one base. This rearrangement joins TRBV12-3 or TRBV12-4 to TRBJ2-7; D unresolved. CDR3 length: 13 amino acids. The CDR3 bases are TGTGCCAGCAGTTTTGGTCTCCGGGCCGAGCAGTGCTTC. It specifies CASSFGLRAEQCF.

This clonotype has just a few counts. The chain recombines TRBV20-1 with TRBJ2-3, with 10 bases identical to TRBD1. CDR1 and CDR2 (germline): DFQATT, SNEGSKA (reference sequence). Germline trimming cut 6 bases from V and 0 bases from J; bases unmatched to any gene: 12. This CDR3 has 17 amino acids. The CDR3 coding sequence is TGCAGTGCCAACACTTTTGGGACAGGGGCGAGCACAGATACGCAGTATTTT. Translated, it gives CSANTFGTGASTDTQYF.

The chain has TRBV7-2 and TRBJ2-7, with D perhaps TRBD1 or TRBD2 (5 bases each). Germline CDR1 reads SGHTA; CDR2 reads FQGNSA. The CDR3 runs to 16 residues. The germline V and J ends were trimmed by 1 base and 0 bases, with 13 bases remaining between them. CDR3 DNA: TGTGCCAGCAGCTTAGGCTCGGGACCTAGCTCCTACGAGCAGTACTTC. As protein: CASSLGSGPSSYEQYF.

CDR3: CASSLGALPGQGRRGTEAFF. The CDR3 nucleotides are TGCGCCAGCAGCTTGGGAGCGTTACCGGGACAGGGGAGAAGGGGCACTGAAGCTTTCTTT. The chain links TRBV5-1 to TRBJ1-1; 10 bases map to TRBD1. The V and J ends lost 0 bases and 4 bases, in that order; junction bases with no gene match: 18. The CDR3 extends over 20 amino acids. From germline, CDR1 is SGHRS and CDR2 YFSETQ.

This clonotype was seen a few times. This chain connects TRBV29-1 to TRBJ1-4; D perhaps matches TRBD1 (5 bases). There are 12 residues in the CDR3. Per germline, CDR1 SQVTM and CDR2 ANQGSEA. Trimming took off 8 bases at V and 8 bases at J, with 15 bases between the two ends. The CDR3 bases are TGCAGCATCAGGGTGGATGACGAAAAACTGTTTTTT. Encoded protein: CSIRVDDEKLFF.

This clonotype came up a few times. The chain employs TRBV6-5 and TRBJ2-1; D is possibly TRBD2 (6 bases). Germline V gives CDR1 MNHEY, CDR2 SVGAGI. V was shortened by 6 bases and J by 6 bases, with 18 bases between the two germline ends. The CDR3 spans 15 residues. For the CDR3, the DNA is TGTGCCAGCAGAGCGACAAACGCGGGGCTCAATGAGCAGTTCTTC. It yields the protein CASRATNAGLNEQFF.

V is TRBV25-1 and J is TRBJ2-3; D is unresolved. CDR1 is MGHDK, CDR2 SYGVNS, per germline. CDR3 length: 15 amino acids. The germline V and J ends were trimmed by 3 bases and 0 bases, with 10 bases remaining between them. The CDR3 here is CASSDFSDSTDTQYF. In DNA, the CDR3 is TGTGCCAGCAGTGACTTCAGCGATAGCACAGATACGCAGTATTTT.

This clonotype has a handful of counts. The chain combines TRBV10-2 with TRBJ1-5; 9 nucleotides align to TRBD1. Trimming removed 6 bases from V and 7 bases from J; junction bases left unmatched: 10. Germline V gene sequence: CDR1 WSHSY, CDR2 SAAADI. The CDR3 is made up of 15 amino acids. CDR3 residues: CASRAGQGSGQPQHF. For the CDR3, the DNA is TGCGCCAGCAGAGCCGGACAGGGGAGCGGACAGCCCCAGCATTTT.

This clonotype occurred a few times. The V and J genes are TRBV2 and TRBJ1-6; D unclear. The CDR3 runs to 14 residues. Germline V gene lookup returns CDR1 SNHLY and CDR2 FYNNEI. V lost 2 bases to trimming and J lost 7 bases, with 9 bases between them. The CDR3, as DNA: TGTGCCAGCAGTGAACGTGTAGGAAATTCACCCCTCCACTTT. Translating it yields CASSERVGNSPLHF.

The chain uses TRBV3-1 and TRBJ1-6; 11 bases are shared with TRBD1. V lost 2 bases, J lost 7 bases, and 7 bases stayed unmatched. The CDR3 is made up of 17 amino acids. Germline V lookup: CDR1 LGHDT, CDR2 YNNKEL (reference sequence). CDR3 protein: CASSQPRTGGRNSPLHF. The CDR3 nucleotides are TGTGCCAGCAGCCAACCTCGGACAGGGGGCAGAAATTCACCCCTCCACTTT.

The chain employs TRBV5-6 and TRBJ1-5; D is undetermined. The germline V gene has CDR1 SGHDT and CDR2 YYEEEE. The V and J ends lost 2 bases and 7 bases respectively, with 10 bases between them. The CDR3 is 13 residues long. The DNA for the CDR3 is TGTGCCAGCAGCTTATGGGCAGGACAGCCCCAGCATTTT. Protein sequence: CASSLWAGQPQHF. Combining the CDR3 with reference TRBV5-6 and TRBJ1-5 gives the whole variable domain DAGVTQSPTHLIKTRGQQVTLRCSPKSGHDTVSWYQQALGQGPQFIFQYYEEEERQRGNFPDRFSGHQFPNYSSELNVNALLLGDSALYLCASSLWAGQPQHFGDGTRLSIL.